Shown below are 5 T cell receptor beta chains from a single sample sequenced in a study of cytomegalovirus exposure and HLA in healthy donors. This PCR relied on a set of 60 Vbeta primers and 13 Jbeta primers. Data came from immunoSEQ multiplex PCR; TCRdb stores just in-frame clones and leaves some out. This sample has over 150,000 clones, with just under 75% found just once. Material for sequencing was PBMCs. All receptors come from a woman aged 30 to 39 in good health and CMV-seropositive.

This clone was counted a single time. DNA for the CDR3: TGTGCCAGCAGGCAGACAGGGGTCGGAAATCAGCCCCAGCATTTT. Amino acid sequence: CASRQTGVGNQPQHF. The chain has TRBV6-1 and TRBJ1-5, with 8 bases matching TRBD1. V dropped 6 bases and J dropped 4; count of bases not matched to a gene: 8. Germline V gene lookup returns CDR1 MNHNS and CDR2 SASEGT. This CDR3 region has 15 residues.

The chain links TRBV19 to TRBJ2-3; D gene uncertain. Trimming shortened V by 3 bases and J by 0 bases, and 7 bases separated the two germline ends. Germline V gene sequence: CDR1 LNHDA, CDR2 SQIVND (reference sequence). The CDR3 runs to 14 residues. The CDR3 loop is CASSISSSTDTQYF. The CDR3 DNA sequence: TGTGCCAGTAGTATCTCCTCTAGCACAGATACGCAGTATTTT.

The CDR3 loop is CASSPSGGTTYNEQFF. CDR3 in DNA: TGTGCCAGCTCACCATCAGGCGGGACCACCTACAATGAGCAGTTCTTC. V usage is TRBV18 and J usage is TRBJ2-1, with a possible D match to TRBD2 (6 bases). Trimming stripped 2 bases from V and 2 bases from J, with 13 bases between. CDR1 is KGHSH, CDR2 LQKENI, per germline. The CDR3 has 16 residues.

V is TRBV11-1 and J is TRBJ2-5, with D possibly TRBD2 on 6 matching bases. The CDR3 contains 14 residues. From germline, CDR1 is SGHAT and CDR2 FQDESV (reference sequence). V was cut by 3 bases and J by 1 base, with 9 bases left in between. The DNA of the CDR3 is TGTGCCAGCAGCTTCCCGGGACTCCAAGAGACCCAGTACTTC. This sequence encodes CASSFPGLQETQYF.

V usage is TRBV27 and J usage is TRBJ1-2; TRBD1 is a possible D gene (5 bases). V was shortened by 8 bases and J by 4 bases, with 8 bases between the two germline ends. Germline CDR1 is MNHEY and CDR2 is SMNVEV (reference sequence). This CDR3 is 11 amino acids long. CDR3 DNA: TGTGCCAGCGGGAGGGGCTATGGCTACACCTTC. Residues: CASGRGYGYTF.